The T cell receptor beta chain described here comes from a study of blood T cell repertoires in COVID-19. About the research overall: There were acute and convalescent COVID-19 samples, and they came from the United States, Italy and Spain. In each case, the material was cDNA or gDNA derived from T cells, B-cell-depleted T cells, or PBMCs.

Methods used by the authors: For nucleated cells, counts were estimated from reference gene primer amplification. Data came from immunoSEQ multiplex PCR; TCRdb stores just in-frame clones and leaves some out. Clone size and the V and J calls come from that table; the DNA yielded D and trimming. The sample has about 200,000 clones; about 80% are singletons. Germline V gene data show CDR1 as KGHDR and CDR2 as SFDVKD. The V segment lost 4 bases and the J segment 5 bases; nucleotides outside the gene matches: 8. The CDR3 has 15 amino acids. Material: peripheral blood. The TCR originated in a human donor with acute or convalescent COVID-19. The donor label of this sample is uncertain. The chain uses TRBV24-1 and TRBJ2-5, with 8 bases lining up with TRBD2. CDR3 amino acids: CATSDKAGEGETQYF. CDR3 DNA: TGTGCCACCAGTGACAAAGCGGGAGAGGGTGAGACCCAGTACTTC.